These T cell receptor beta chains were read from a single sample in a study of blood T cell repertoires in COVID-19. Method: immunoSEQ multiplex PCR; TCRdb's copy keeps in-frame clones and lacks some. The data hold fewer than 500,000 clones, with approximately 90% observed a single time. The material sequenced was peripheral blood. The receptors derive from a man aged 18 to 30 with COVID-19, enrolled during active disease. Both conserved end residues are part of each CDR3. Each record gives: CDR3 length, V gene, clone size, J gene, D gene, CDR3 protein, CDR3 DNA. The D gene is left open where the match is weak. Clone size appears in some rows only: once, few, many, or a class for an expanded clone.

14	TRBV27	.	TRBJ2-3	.	CASSFPEGPDTQYF	TGTGCCAGCAGTTTCCCGGAGGGTCCAGATACGCAGTATTTT
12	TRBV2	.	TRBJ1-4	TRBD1	CATGTGDEKLFF	TGTGCCACCGGGACAGGGGATGAAAAACTGTTTTTT
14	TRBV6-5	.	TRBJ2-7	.	CASSPLTGSYEQYF	TGTGCCAGCAGTCCCCTGACAGGCTCCTACGAGCAGTACTTC
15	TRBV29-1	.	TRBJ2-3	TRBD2	CSVGLSGVSTDTQYF	TGCAGCGTTGGGCTTAGCGGGGTTAGCACAGATACGCAGTATTTT
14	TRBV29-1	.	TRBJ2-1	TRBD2	CSVSRRLADNEQFF	TGCAGCGTTTCCCGCCGACTAGCGGACAATGAGCAGTTCTTC
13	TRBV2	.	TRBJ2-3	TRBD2	CASSTSGTDTQYF	TGTGCCAGCAGTACTAGCGGCACAGATACGCAGTATTTT
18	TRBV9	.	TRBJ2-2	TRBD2	CASSVRLAGRGYTGELFF	TGTGCCAGCAGCGTTCGACTAGCGGGAAGGGGGTACACCGGGGAGCTGTTTTTT
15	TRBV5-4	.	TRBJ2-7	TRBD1	CATQGDRGLSYEQYF	TGTGCCACTCAAGGGGACAGGGGGTTGTCCTACGAGCAGTACTTC
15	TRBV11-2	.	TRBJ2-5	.	CASSFILGAGETQYF	TGTGCCAGCAGCTTCATTTTGGGCGCGGGGGAGACCCAGTACTTC
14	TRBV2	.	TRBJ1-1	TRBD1	CASSKAGGGTEAFF	TGTGCCAGCAGTAAAGCAGGGGGCGGCACTGAAGCTTTCTTT
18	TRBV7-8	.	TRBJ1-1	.	CASSSPGHGSRSNTEAFF	TGTGCCAGCAGCTCCCCGGGTCACGGAAGTCGTTCGAACACTGAAGCTTTCTTT
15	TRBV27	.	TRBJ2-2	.	CASSLWGGATGELFF	TGTGCCAGCAGTTTATGGGGGGGCGCGACCGGGGAGCTGTTTTTT
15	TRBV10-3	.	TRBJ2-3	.	CAIGGGGQLTDTQYF	TGTGCCATCGGAGGAGGGGGACAGCTCACAGATACGCAGTATTTT
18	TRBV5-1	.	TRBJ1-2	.	CASRPRPTGRSTNYGYTF	TGCGCCAGCAGACCCCGACCGACAGGTCGATCGACTAACTATGGCTACACCTTC
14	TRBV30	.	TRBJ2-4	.	CAWSRQGPGNIQYF	TGTGCCTGGAGTAGGCAGGGCCCGGGAAACATTCAGTACTTC
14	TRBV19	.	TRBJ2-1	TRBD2	CASKSSGAGDEQFF	TGTGCCAGTAAGAGTAGCGGGGCCGGGGATGAGCAGTTCTTC
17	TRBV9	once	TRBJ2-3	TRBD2	CASSVVALAGGTDTQYF	TGTGCCAGCAGCGTAGTAGCTCTAGCGGGGGGCACAGATACGCAGTATTTT
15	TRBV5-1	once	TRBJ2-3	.	CASSSLGGGTDTQYF	TGCGCCAGCAGCTCGCTCGGGGGAGGCACAGATACGCAGTATTTT
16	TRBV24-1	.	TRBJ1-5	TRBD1	CATSFTGVDSNQPQHF	TGTGCCACCAGTTTCACAGGGGTGGATAGCAATCAGCCCCAGCATTTT
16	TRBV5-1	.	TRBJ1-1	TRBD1	CASSLGQGIMNTEAFF	TGCGCCAGCAGCTTGGGACAGGGGATTATGAACACTGAAGCTTTCTTT
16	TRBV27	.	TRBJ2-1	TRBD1	CASSPSSRGLYNEQFF	TGTGCCAGCAGTCCAAGTTCCAGGGGGCTCTACAATGAGCAGTTCTTC
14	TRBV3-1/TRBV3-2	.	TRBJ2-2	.	CASSQVRNTGELFF	TGTGCCAGCAGCCAAGTCAGGAACACCGGGGAGCTGTTTTTT
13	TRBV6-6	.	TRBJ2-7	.	CASSYGHHYEQYF	TGTGCCAGCAGTTACGGACACCACTACGAGCAGTACTTC
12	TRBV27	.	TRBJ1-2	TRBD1	CASSTGAYGYTF	TGTGCCAGCTCAACAGGGGCCTATGGCTACACCTTC
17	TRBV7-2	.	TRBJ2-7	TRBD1	CASSLEYYRGRAYEQYF	TGTGCCAGCAGCTTAGAGTATTACAGGGGGCGGGCCTACGAGCAGTACTTC
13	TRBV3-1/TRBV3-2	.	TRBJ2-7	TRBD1	CASRGTGRNEQYF	TGTGCCAGCAGGGGGACAGGGCGCAACGAGCAGTACTTC
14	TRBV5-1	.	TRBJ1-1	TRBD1	CASSFVTGGTEAFF	TGCGCCAGCAGCTTTGTGACAGGGGGCACTGAAGCTTTCTTT
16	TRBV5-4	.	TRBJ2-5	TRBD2	CASSLIGSGAKETQYF	TGTGCCAGCAGCTTGATTGGTAGCGGGGCCAAAGAGACCCAGTACTTC
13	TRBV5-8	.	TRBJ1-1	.	CASSWGGNTEAFF	TGTGCCAGCAGTTGGGGGGGGAACACTGAAGCTTTCTTT
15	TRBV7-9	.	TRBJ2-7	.	CASSSTGSVSYEQYF	TGTGCCAGCAGCTCCACAGGGTCCGTGTCCTACGAGCAGTACTTC
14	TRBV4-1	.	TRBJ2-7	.	CASSQDRDTYEQYF	TGCGCCAGCAGCCAAGACAGGGACACCTACGAGCAGTACTTC
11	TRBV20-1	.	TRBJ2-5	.	CSAGTKETQYF	TGCAGTGCCGGGACAAAAGAGACCCAGTACTTC
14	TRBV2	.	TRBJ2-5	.	CASSEVVYQETQYF	TGTGCCAGCTCCGAGGTTGTATACCAAGAGACCCAGTACTTC
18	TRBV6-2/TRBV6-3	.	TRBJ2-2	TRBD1	CASSYANPRTGNTGELFF	TGTGCCAGCAGTTACGCGAACCCACGGACAGGGAACACCGGGGAGCTGTTTTTT
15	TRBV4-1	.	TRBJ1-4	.	CASSRVQATNEKLFF	TGCGCCAGCAGCCGGGTACAGGCAACTAATGAAAAACTGTTTTTT
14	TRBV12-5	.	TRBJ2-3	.	CASGPGGGTDTQYF	TGTGCTAGTGGCCCCGGCGGGGGCACAGATACGCAGTATTTT
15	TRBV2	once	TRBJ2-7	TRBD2	CASSTNGLAAYEQYF	TGTGCCAGCAGTACCAACGGACTAGCGGCCTACGAGCAGTACTTC
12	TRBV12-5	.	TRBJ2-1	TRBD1	CASAMGQGEQFF	TGTGCTAGTGCCATGGGACAGGGTGAGCAGTTCTTC
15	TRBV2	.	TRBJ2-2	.	CASSFSVANTGELFF	TGTGCCAGCAGTTTTAGCGTCGCGAACACCGGGGAGCTGTTTTTT
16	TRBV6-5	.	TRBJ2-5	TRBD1	CASSSRDRGSDATQYF	TGTGCCAGCAGTTCCCGGGACAGGGGGAGTGATGCGACCCAGTACTTC